The 6 T cell receptor beta chains reported below all come from one sample, sequenced in a study of CD8 T cells in Susac syndrome. With random hexamers, about 0.45 to 1 ug RNA was reverse transcribed. MiXCR, run by TCRdb on the immunoSEQ multiplex PCR reads, gives a single entry per CDR3 protein. The profile shows about 130,000 distinct CDR3 sequences, around 96% of them singletons. The sample comprised CD4+ T cells from PBMCs. The origin of the receptors is a human donor in good health.

This chain links TRBV14 with TRBJ1-4; no clear D. In germline, CDR1 is SGHDN, CDR2 FVKESK. This CDR3 has 14 amino acids. Between the trimmed V and J ends, which lost 4 bases and 8 bases, there was a span of 14 bases. The CDR3 sequence: CASSRTGRREKLFF. CDR3 sequence (DNA): TGTGCCAGCAGCCGAACCGGGAGAAGGGAAAAACTGTTTTTT.

The genes are TRBV25-1 and TRBJ2-7, with D maybe TRBD2 (5 bases). Germline-derived CDR1 and CDR2 are MGHDK and SYGVNS. This CDR3 spans 14 amino acids. The germline V and J ends were trimmed by 2 bases and 0 bases, with 8 bases remaining between them. CDR3 amino acids: CASSEQAASYEQYF. For the CDR3, the DNA is TGTGCCAGCAGTGAACAAGCGGCCTCCTACGAGCAGTACTTC.

This sequence joins TRBV5-1 and TRBJ1-1; TRBD1 agrees at 8 bases. The CDR3 runs to 14 residues. After removal of 9 bases from V and 6 bases from J, the junction contained 13 bases not matched to a gene. Germline V gives CDR1 SGHRS, CDR2 YFSETQ. This CDR3 is CATDRGARCAEAFF. Written as DNA, the CDR3 is TGCGCCACTGACAGGGGCGCCCGTTGTGCTGAAGCTTTCTTT.

V is TRBV5-1 and J is TRBJ1-2, with D maybe TRBD1 (5 bases). Trimming removed 0 bases from V and 2 bases from J, with 5 bases in between. This CDR3 contains 13 residues. The V gene's germline CDR1 is SGHRS and CDR2 YFSETQ. This CDR3 is CASSLGDNYGYTF. The CDR3 DNA is TGCGCCAGCAGCTTGGGGGACAACTATGGCTACACCTTC.

The V and J genes are TRBV5-1 and TRBJ2-7, with 7 bases lining up with TRBD2. Per germline, CDR1 SGHRS and CDR2 YFSETQ. The CDR3 totals 15 residues. V shed 1 base, J shed 7 bases, and the junction held 11 bases outside the gene matches. CDR3 residues: CASSLYSSGAGEQYF. As DNA, the CDR3 is TGCGCCAGCAGCTTGTACTCCAGCGGGGCGGGGGAGCAGTACTTC. Full variable domain (rest looked up from reference TRBV5-1 and TRBJ2-7): KAGVTQTPRYLIKTRGQQVTLSCSPISGHRSVSWYQQTPGQGLQFLFEYFSETQRNKGNFPGRFSGRQFSNSRSEMNVSTLELGDSALYLCASSLYSSGAGEQYFGPGTRLTVT.

V usage is TRBV12-5 and J usage is TRBJ1-5; 9 nucleotides line up with TRBD1. Germline assignment: CDR1 LGHNT and CDR2 FRNRAP. J was trimmed by 2 bases and V by 3 bases; bases with no gene match: 2. This CDR3 is 15 amino acids long. The CDR3 bases are TGTGCTAGTGGTTTTGGGGACAGGGGCAATCAGCCCCAGCATTTT. This translates into CASGFGDRGNQPQHF.